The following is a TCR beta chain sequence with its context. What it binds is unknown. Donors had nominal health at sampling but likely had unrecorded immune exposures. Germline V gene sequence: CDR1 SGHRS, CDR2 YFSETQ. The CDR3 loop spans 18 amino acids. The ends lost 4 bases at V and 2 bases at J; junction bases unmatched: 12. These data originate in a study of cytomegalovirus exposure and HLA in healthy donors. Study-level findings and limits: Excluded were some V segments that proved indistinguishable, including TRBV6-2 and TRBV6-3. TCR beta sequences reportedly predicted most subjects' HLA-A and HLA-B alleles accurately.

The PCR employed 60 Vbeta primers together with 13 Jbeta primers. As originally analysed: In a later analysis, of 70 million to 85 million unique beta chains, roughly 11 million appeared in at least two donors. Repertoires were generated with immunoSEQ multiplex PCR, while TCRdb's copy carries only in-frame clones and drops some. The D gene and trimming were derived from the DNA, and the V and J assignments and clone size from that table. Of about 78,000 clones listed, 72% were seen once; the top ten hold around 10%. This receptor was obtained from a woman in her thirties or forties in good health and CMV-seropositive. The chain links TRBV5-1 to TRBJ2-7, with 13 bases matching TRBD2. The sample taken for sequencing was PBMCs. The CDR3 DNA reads TGCGCCAGCAGCGATCGCGGGACTAGCGGGATTGTCACCTACGAGCAGTACTTC. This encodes CASSDRGTSGIVTYEQYF.